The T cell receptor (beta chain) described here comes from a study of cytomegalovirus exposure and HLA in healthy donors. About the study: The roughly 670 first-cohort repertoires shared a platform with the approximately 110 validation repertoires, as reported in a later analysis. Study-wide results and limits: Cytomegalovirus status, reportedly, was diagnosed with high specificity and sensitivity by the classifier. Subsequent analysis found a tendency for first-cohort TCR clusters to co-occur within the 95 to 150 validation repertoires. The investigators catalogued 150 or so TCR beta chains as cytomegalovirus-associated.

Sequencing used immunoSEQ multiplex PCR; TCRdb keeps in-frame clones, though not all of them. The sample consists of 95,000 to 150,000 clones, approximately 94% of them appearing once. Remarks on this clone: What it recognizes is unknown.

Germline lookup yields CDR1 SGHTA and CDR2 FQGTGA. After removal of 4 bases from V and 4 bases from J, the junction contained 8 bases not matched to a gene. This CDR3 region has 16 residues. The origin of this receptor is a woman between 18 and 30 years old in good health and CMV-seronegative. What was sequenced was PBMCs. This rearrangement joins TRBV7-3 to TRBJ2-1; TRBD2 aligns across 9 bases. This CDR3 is CASSYQSGRSYNEQFF. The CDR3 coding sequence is TGTGCCAGCAGCTACCAGAGCGGGAGGTCTTACAATGAGCAGTTCTTC.